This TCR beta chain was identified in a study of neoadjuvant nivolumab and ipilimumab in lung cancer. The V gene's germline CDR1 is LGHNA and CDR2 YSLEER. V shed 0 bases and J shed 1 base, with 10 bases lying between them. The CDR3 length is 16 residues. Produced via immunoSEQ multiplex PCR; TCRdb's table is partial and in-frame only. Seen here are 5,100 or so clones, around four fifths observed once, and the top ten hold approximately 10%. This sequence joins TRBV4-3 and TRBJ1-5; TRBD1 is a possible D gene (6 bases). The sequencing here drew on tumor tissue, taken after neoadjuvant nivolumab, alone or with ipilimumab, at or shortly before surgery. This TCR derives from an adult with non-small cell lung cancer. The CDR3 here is CASSQDFDRSNQPQHF. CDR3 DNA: TGCGCCAGCAGCCAAGATTTCGACAGGAGCAATCAGCCCCAGCATTTT.